This T cell receptor (beta chain) was captured by sequencing in a study of identifying expanded T cells in peripheral blood. Healthy donors had no documented immune events, such as infections, while sampled. Study outcomes and limitations: Clone count variance between roughly 2-week samples rose with total template count.

Sequencing used immunoSEQ multiplex PCR; TCRdb keeps in-frame clones, though not all of them. This table has 70,000 to 95,000 clones, almost 90% appearing once. This clone was found a few times. Antigen: not known. Sequencing was done on a sample of blood. This clonotype originated in a person aged 18 to 70 in good health.

In DNA, the CDR3 is TGTGCCAGCGTCTCCTCTGGGGCCAACGTCCTGACTTTC. It codes for CASVSSGANVLTF. This chain joins TRBV6-1 and TRBJ2-6, with no clear D. Trimming took 8 bases from V and 0 from J, leaving 5 bases between them. The CDR3 covers 13 residues. Per the germline V gene, CDR1 is MNHNS and CDR2 is SASEGT.